Listed below are T cell receptor beta chains from one sample, sequenced in a study of cytomegalovirus exposure and HLA in healthy donors. Data came from immunoSEQ multiplex PCR; TCRdb stores just in-frame clones and leaves some out. This repertoire includes 180,000 or so clones. The specimen sequenced was PBMCs. These TCRs come from a boy between 10 and 17 years old in good health and CMV-seronegative. Both conserved end residues are part of each CDR3.

J gene | CDR3 length | V gene | CDR3 protein
TRBJ1-2 | 14 | TRBV19 | CASNEQGLVYGYTF
TRBJ1-5 | 14 | TRBV27 | CASSLWQGNQPQHF
TRBJ1-2 | 15 | TRBV13 | CASSPRTGGNYGYTF
TRBJ2-5 | 15 | TRBV28 | CASSERLAGSETQYF
TRBJ1-2 | 15 | TRBV5-6 | CASSLVPGEASGYTF
TRBJ1-1 | 14 | TRBV5-1 | CASETGGGNTEAFF
TRBJ2-2 | 15 | TRBV7-3 | CASSLAGVSTGELFF
TRBJ1-5 | 14 | TRBV2 | CASSEGTDNQPQHF
TRBJ2-6 | 18 | TRBV25-1 | CASRGGSGRADSANVLTF
TRBJ2-3 | 17 | TRBV4-2 | CASSQGLRGPSPALQYF
TRBJ2-7 | 13 | TRBV6-1 | CAANWGGKDEQYF
TRBJ1-1 | 15 | TRBV19 | CASSFGTVYNTEAFF